Following are 19 T cell receptor beta chains from one sample sequenced in a study of CD8 T cells in Susac syndrome. RNA amounts of about 0.45 to 1 ug underwent reverse transcription with random hexamers. TCRdb used MiXCR to reprocess the immunoSEQ multiplex PCR reads, holding one entry per CDR3 protein. Here the sample spans about 64,000 distinct CDR3 sequences, 90% to 95% being singletons. Material for sequencing was CD8+ T cells from PBMCs. The receptors were gathered from a human donor with multiple sclerosis.

The chain employs TRBV30 and TRBJ1-6, with TRBD1 as a possible D gene (6 bases). The ends were cut back, 2 bases at V and 7 bases at J, with 12 bases in the middle. Germline CDR1 and CDR2: GTSNPN and SVGIG (reference sequence). This CDR3 spans 14 amino acids. DNA of the CDR3: TGTGCCTGGAGTATTGGACAGATGAATTCACCCCTCCACTTT. Residues: CAWSIGQMNSPLHF.

V is TRBV5-4 and J is TRBJ2-7; D is uncertain. CDR1 SGHNT and CDR2 YYREEE come from the germline V gene (reference sequence). V lost 3 bases to trimming and J lost 7 bases, with 8 bases between them. The CDR3 contains 11 residues. CDR3 amino acids: CASSWAGEQYF. CDR3 bases: TGTGCCAGCAGCTGGGCCGGGGAGCAGTACTTC.

The chain is built from TRBV30 and TRBJ2-5, with D hard to call. Germline lookup yields CDR1 GTSNPN and CDR2 SVGIG (reference sequence). V lost 0 bases, J lost 1 base, and 6 bases lay in between. This CDR3 is 13 amino acids long. The CDR3 nucleotides are TGTGCCTGGAGTGTAGGCATCCAAGAGACCCAGTACTTC. Translation gives CAWSVGIQETQYF.

This clonotype appeared a single time. The CDR3 protein is CASSFGGSRYNEQFF. The CDR3 DNA follows: TGTGCCAGCAGTTTCGGCGGGAGCCGATACAATGAGCAGTTCTTC. V usage is TRBV27 and J usage is TRBJ2-1; 7 bases fit TRBD2. Germline V CDR1 and CDR2: MNHEY, SMNVEV (reference sequence). The V segment lost 3 bases and the J segment 4 bases; nucleotides outside the gene matches: 6. The CDR3 totals 15 residues.

This clonotype was counted once. The chain is built from TRBV2 and TRBJ2-1; 9 nucleotides match TRBD2. Germline loops: CDR1 SNHLY, CDR2 FYNNEI. This CDR3 contains 15 residues. The ends lost 5 bases at V and 8 bases at J; junction bases unmatched: 10. CDR3 sequence (DNA): TGTGCCAGCAGTCCATTTAGCGGGAGTTATGATGAGCAGTTCTTC. This sequence encodes CASSPFSGSYDEQFF.

The gene calls are TRBV5-1 and TRBJ2-1; D might be TRBD2 (5 bases). Germline V gene lookup returns CDR1 SGHRS and CDR2 YFSETQ. V was trimmed by 6 bases and J by 3 bases, leaving 13 bases between them. There are 14 residues in the CDR3. The DNA of the CDR3 is TGCGCCAGCACCTCCGGAGGAGGCTACAATGAGCAGTTCTTC. This sequence encodes CASTSGGGYNEQFF.

The chain joins TRBV4-1 to TRBJ2-2, with TRBD1 matching over 9 bases. Trimming removed 3 bases from V and 5 bases from J; junction bases left unmatched: 7. The germline CDR1 and CDR2 sequences are MGHRA and YSYEKL. This CDR3 region has 16 residues. DNA for the CDR3: TGCGCCAGCAGCCAGGCTACAGGGGGCCTGACCGGGGAGCTGTTTTTT. Translation: CASSQATGGLTGELFF.

The V and J genes are TRBV27 and TRBJ2-7, with a weak D call TRBD1 (5 bases). The CDR3 is 14 residues long. The V gene lost 0 bases and the J gene lost 2 bases, with 8 bases spanning the gap. Germline CDR1 reads MNHEY; CDR2 reads SMNVEV (reference sequence). For the CDR3, the DNA is TGTGCCAGCAGTTTATCGGTGACAGCCTACGAGCAGTACTTC. This codes for CASSLSVTAYEQYF.

The chain uses TRBV3-1 and TRBJ2-5; 8 nucleotides agree with TRBD1. The germline gives CDR1 LGHDT, CDR2 YNNKEL (reference sequence). Losses at the gene ends were 4 bases for V and 3 bases for J; bases not matched to a gene: 7. The CDR3 consists of 15 residues. CDR3 bases: TGTGCCAGCAGCCGTATGGGACAGGATAAAGAGACCCAGTACTTC. Encoded protein: CASSRMGQDKETQYF.

The rearrangement uses TRBV4-3 and TRBJ1-1; D remains unclear. V was cut by 0 bases and J by 0 bases, with 8 bases left in between. The germline V gene encodes CDR1 LGHNA and CDR2 YSLEER. CDR3 size: 15 residues. CDR3 nucleotides: TGCGCCAGCAGCCAAGACGGCCGTTTGAACACTGAAGCTTTCTTT. Translating gives CASSQDGRLNTEAFF.

This clonotype was counted once. The genes are TRBV28 and TRBJ1-2; D is unclear. V was clipped by 7 bases and J by 5 bases, with 17 bases between them. Germline CDR1 MDHEN, CDR2 SYDVKM. The CDR3 is 14 amino acids. Here the CDR3 reads CASNSAYDTYGYTF. CDR3 coding DNA: TGTGCCAGCAACTCAGCTTATGATACATATGGCTACACCTTC.

V is TRBV9 and J is TRBJ2-5; TRBD1 aligns across 8 bases. V was pared by 0 bases and J by 7 bases, with 5 bases of the junction left unmatched. The length of the CDR3 is 14 residues. CDR1 is SGDLS and CDR2 is YYNGEE in the germline V gene. DNA for the CDR3: TGTGCCAGCAGCGTAGGTTACGGGACAGGGACCCAGTACTTC. Translation gives CASSVGYGTGTQYF. Based on the CDR3 plus reference TRBV9 and TRBJ2-5, the full variable domain is DSGVTQTPKHLITATGQRVTLRCSPRSGDLSVYWYQQSLDQGLQFLIQYYNGEERAKGNILERFSAQQFPDLHSELNLSSLELGDSALYFCASSVGYGTGTQYFGPGTRLLVL.

The CDR3 spells CASSFSVKDSRETQYF. Here the CDR3 DNA reads TGTGCCAGCAGTTTCTCAGTCAAAGATAGCCGGGAGACCCAGTACTTC. The chain uses TRBV28 and TRBJ2-5; D ambiguous. Trimming took 3 bases from V and 5 from J, leaving 19 bases between them. This CDR3 is built from 16 residues. From germline, CDR1 is MDHEN and CDR2 SYDVKM. The full variable domain, with the rest looked up from reference TRBV28 and TRBJ2-5, is DVKVTQSSRYLVKRTGEKVFLECVQDMDHENMFWYRQDPGLGLRLIYFSYDVKMKEKGDIPEGYSVSREKKERFSLILESASTNQTSMYLCASSFSVKDSRETQYFGPGTRLLVL.

The DNA for the CDR3 is TGTGCCAGCAGTGTCCCGGGACTAGCCTACGAGCAGTACTTC. Residues: CASSVPGLAYEQYF. The V call is TRBV27, the J call TRBJ2-7, with 8 bases fitting TRBD2. The CDR3 loop spans 14 amino acids. With 5 bases clipped from V and 2 bases from J, the junction kept 5 bases outside the gene matches. Per the germline V gene, CDR1 is MNHEY and CDR2 is SMNVEV (reference sequence).

V is TRBV27 and J is TRBJ2-3, with a tentative D call TRBD1 (7 bases). Trimming removed 5 bases at V and 4 bases at J, with 10 bases between. CDR1 and CDR2 (germline): MNHEY, SMNVEV (reference sequence). CDR3 length: 13 amino acids. CDR3 residues: CASSQGGADTQYF. The CDR3 nucleotides are TGTGCCAGCAGTCAGGGGGGTGCAGATACGCAGTATTTT.

The chain recombines TRBV5-4 with TRBJ1-2; a weak D match, TRBD1 (5 bases). There are 14 residues in the CDR3. Germline CDR1 SGHNT, CDR2 YYREEE (reference sequence). Trimming took 4 bases from V and 3 from J, leaving 13 bases between them. CDR3 amino acids: CASSPSGGDYGYTF. The CDR3 DNA reads as TGTGCCAGCAGCCCCTCCGGGGGGGACTATGGCTACACCTTC.

The chain links TRBV11-2 to TRBJ1-1; D possibly corresponds to TRBD1 (5 bases). V was clipped by 5 bases and J by 1 base, with 17 bases between them. The CDR3 loop spans 16 amino acids. Germline values: CDR1 SGHAT, CDR2 FQNNGV. In nucleotides, the CDR3 is TGTGCCAGCAGCCCTGCGAGGACCGGGGCGAACACTGAAGCTTTCTTT. This encodes CASSPARTGANTEAFF.

This sequence joins TRBV6-2 or TRBV6-3 and TRBJ2-7; D remains ambiguous. Germline V CDR1 and CDR2: MNHEY, SVGEGT. The CDR3 is 13 amino acids. Trimming stripped 4 bases from V and 3 bases from J, with 10 bases between. In DNA form, the CDR3 reads TGTGCCAGCAGTTCCTTGTACAACTACGAGCAGTACTTC. This codes for CASSSLYNYEQYF.

V and J are TRBV7-9 and TRBJ1-2, with D possibly being TRBD1 (6 bases). V gave up 4 bases and J gave up 4 bases, with 13 bases separating them. The CDR3 totals 14 residues. Looked up from germline, CDR1 is SEHNR and CDR2 is FQNEAQ (reference sequence). The CDR3 here is CASSSPWTVYGYTF. CDR3 bases: TGTGCCAGCAGCTCTCCCTGGACAGTCTATGGCTACACCTTC.